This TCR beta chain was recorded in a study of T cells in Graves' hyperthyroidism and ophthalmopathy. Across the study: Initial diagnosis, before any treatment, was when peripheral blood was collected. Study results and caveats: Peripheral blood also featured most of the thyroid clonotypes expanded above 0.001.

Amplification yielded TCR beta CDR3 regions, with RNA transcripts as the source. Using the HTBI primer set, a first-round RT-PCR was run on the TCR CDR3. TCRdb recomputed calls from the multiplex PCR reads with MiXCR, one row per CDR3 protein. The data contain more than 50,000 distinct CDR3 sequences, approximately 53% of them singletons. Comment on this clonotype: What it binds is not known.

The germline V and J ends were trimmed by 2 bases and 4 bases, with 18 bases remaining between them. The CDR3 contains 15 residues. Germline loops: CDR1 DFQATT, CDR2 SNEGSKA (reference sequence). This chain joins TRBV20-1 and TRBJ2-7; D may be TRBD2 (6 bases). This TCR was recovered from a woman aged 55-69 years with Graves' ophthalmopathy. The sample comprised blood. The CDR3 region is CSARRRLGAGYEQYF. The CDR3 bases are TGCAGTGCTAGAAGACGACTAGGGGCCGGGTACGAGCAGTACTTC.